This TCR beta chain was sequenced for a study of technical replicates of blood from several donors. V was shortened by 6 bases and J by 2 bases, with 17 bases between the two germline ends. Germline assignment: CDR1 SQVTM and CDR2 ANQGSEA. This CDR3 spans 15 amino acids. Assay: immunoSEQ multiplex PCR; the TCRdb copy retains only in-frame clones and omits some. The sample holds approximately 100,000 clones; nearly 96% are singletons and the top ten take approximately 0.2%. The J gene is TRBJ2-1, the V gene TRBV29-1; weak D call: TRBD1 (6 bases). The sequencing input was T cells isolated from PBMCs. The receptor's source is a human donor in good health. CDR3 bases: TGCAGCGTCCACCAGCGGCCAGGGGCCTACAATGAGCAGTTCTTC. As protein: CSVHQRPGAYNEQFF.